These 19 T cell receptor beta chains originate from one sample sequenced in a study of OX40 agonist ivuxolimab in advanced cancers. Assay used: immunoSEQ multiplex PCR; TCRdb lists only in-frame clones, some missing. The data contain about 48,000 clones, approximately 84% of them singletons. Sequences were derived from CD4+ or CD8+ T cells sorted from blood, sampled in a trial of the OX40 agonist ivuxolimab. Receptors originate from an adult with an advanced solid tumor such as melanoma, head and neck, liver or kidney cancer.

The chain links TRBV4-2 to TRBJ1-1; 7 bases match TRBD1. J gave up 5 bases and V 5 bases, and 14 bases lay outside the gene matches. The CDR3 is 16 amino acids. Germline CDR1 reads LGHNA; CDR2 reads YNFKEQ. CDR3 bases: TGTGCCAGCAGCTCCTTTAGGGGACAGAGTTTTACTGAAGCTTTCTTT. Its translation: CASSSFRGQSFTEAFF.

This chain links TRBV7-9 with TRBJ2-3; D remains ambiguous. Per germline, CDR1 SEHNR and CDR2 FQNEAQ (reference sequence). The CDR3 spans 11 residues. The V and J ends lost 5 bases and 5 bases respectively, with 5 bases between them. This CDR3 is CASSPKDTQYF. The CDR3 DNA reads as TGTGCCAGCAGCCCGAAAGATACGCAGTATTTT.

CDR3 sequence: CASSLGAMGPTDTQYF. The CDR3 nucleotides are TGCGCCAGCAGCTTGGGTGCAATGGGGCCCACAGATACGCAGTATTTT. This chain joins TRBV5-1 and TRBJ2-3; TRBD1 might be the D (5 bases). Germline V lookup: CDR1 SGHRS, CDR2 YFSETQ. Trimming cost V 0 bases and J 2 bases, with 13 bases left between them. The CDR3 sequence is 16 residues long. Full variable domain (missing parts from reference TRBV5-1 and TRBJ2-3): KAGVTQTPRYLIKTRGQQVTLSCSPISGHRSVSWYQQTPGQGLQFLFEYFSETQRNKGNFPGRFSGRQFSNSRSEMNVSTLELGDSALYLCASSLGAMGPTDTQYFGPGTRLTVL.

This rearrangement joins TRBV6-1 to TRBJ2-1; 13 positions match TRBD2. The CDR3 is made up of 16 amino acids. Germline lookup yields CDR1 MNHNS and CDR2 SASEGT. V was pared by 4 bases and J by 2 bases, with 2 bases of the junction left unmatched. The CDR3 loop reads CASSATSGGTYNEQFF. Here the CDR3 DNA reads TGTGCCAGCAGTGCGACTAGCGGGGGGACCTACAATGAGCAGTTCTTC.

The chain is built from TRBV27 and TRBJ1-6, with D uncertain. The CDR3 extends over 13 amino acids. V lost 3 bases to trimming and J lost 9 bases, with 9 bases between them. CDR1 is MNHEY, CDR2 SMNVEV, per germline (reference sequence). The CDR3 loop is CASSFDGVSPLHF. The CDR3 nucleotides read TGTGCCAGCAGTTTTGATGGGGTTTCACCCCTCCACTTT.

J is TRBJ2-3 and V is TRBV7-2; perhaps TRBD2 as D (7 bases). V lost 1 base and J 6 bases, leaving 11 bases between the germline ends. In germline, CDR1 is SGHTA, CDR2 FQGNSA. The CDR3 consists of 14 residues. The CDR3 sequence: CASSLGTRGDTQYF. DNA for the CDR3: TGTGCCAGCAGCTTAGGGACTAGGGGGGATACGCAGTATTTT.

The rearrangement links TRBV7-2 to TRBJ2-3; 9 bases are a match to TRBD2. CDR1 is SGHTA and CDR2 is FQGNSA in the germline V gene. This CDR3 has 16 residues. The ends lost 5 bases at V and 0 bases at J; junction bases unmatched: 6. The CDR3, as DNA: TGTGCCAGCAGCCCTCTAGCGGGAACTAGCACAGATACGCAGTATTTT. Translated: CASSPLAGTSTDTQYF.

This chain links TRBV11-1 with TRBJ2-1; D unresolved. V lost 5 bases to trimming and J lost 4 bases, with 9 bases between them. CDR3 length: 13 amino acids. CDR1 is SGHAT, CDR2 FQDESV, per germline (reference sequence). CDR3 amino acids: CASSGEIYNEQFF. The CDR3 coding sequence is TGTGCCAGCAGCGGGGAAATATACAATGAGCAGTTCTTC.

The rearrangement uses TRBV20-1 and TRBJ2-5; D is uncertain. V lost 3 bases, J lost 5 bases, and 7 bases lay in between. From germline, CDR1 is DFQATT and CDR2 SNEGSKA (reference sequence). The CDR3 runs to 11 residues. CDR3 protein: CSASTGETQYF. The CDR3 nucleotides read TGCAGTGCTAGTACGGGTGAGACCCAGTACTTC.

In nucleotides, the CDR3 is TGTGCCAGCAGCTTCGGACCCTCCACAGATACGCAGTATTTT. It encodes CASSFGPSTDTQYF. The chain carries TRBV7-2 and TRBJ2-3; no clear D. Germline CDR1 reads SGHTA; CDR2 reads FQGNSA. V was cut by 3 bases and J by 2 bases, with 9 bases left in between. The CDR3 spans 14 residues.

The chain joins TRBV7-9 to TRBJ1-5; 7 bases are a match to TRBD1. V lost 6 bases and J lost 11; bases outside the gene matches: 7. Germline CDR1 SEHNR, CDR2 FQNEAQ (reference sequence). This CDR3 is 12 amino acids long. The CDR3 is CASSLTGSAQHF. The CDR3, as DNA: TGTGCCAGCAGTTTGACAGGGTCGGCCCAGCATTTT.

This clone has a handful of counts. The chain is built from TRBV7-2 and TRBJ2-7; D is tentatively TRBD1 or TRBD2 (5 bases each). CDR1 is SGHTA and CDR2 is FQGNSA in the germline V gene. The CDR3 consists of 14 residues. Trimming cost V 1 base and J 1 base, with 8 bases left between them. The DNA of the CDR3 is TGTGCCAGCAGCTTAGTGGGGGATTCCTACGAGCAGTACTTC. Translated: CASSLVGDSYEQYF.

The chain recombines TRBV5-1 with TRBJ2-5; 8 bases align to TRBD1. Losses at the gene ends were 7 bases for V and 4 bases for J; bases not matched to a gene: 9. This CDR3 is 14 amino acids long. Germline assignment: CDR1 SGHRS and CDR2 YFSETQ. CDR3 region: CASSETGVGETQYF. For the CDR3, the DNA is TGCGCCAGCTCCGAGACAGGGGTAGGAGAGACCCAGTACTTC.

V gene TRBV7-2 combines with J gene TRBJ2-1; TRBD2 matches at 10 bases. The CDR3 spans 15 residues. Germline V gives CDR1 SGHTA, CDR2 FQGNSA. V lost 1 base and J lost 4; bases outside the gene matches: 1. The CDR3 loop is CASSLVAGGYNEQFF. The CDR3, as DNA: TGTGCCAGCAGCTTAGTAGCGGGGGGATACAATGAGCAGTTCTTC.

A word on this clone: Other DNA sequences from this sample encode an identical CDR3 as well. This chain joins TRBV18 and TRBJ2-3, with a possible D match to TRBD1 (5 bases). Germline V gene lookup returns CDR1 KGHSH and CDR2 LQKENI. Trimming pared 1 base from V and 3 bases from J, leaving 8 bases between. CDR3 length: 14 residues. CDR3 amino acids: CASSPRQGTDTQYF. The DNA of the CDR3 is TGTGCCAGCTCACCACGGCAGGGAACAGATACGCAGTATTTT.

The DNA of the CDR3 is TGTGCCAGCAGCCCTCAAGGGGGGCACCTTAGGGAGCAGTACTTC. Translated: CASSPQGGHLREQYF. The chain carries TRBV9 and TRBJ2-7; the D call may be TRBD1 or TRBD2 (6 bases each). Per the germline V gene, CDR1 is SGDLS and CDR2 is YYNGEE. The CDR3 contains 15 residues. Trimming pared 4 bases from V and 7 bases from J, leaving 21 bases between. Using reference TRBV9 and TRBJ2-7 for the parts outside the CDR3, the full variable domain is DSGVTQTPKHLITATGQRVTLRCSPRSGDLSVYWYQQSLDQGLQFLIQYYNGEERAKGNILERFSAQQFPDLHSELNLSSLELGDSALYFCASSPQGGHLREQYFGPGTRLTVT.

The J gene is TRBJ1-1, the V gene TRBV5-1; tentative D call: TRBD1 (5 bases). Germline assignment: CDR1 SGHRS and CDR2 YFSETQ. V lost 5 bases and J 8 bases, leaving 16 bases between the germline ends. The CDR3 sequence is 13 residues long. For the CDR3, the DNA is TGCGCCAGCAGACAGGTAGGAAGATGGGAAGCTTTCTTT. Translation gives CASRQVGRWEAFF.

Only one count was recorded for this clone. CDR3 sequence reads: CASSLGPGQVAGDEKLFF. CDR3 bases: TGTGCCAGCAGTCTCGGACCGGGACAGGTCGCGGGGGATGAAAAACTGTTTTTT. This sequence joins TRBV27 and TRBJ1-4; TRBD1 agrees at 8 bases. Germline assignment: CDR1 MNHEY and CDR2 SMNVEV (reference sequence). With 5 bases clipped from V and 6 bases from J, the junction kept 17 bases outside the gene matches. This CDR3 is 18 amino acids long.

The CDR3 DNA is TGTGCCTCAGGAGACTATATCTCTGGAAACACCATATATTTT. Its translation is CASGDYISGNTIYF. J is TRBJ1-3 and V is TRBV10-3; D unclear. V dropped 11 bases and J dropped 0 bases, with 14 bases sitting between them. Germline-derived CDR1 and CDR2 are ENHRY and SYGVKD. The CDR3 loop spans 14 amino acids.